This T cell receptor (beta chain) was captured in a study of post-analysis software for immune sequencing data. Points from the study as a whole: Five or six TRBV segments were significantly more frequent in patients than in controls. TRBV5-6, TRBV5-1 and TRBV20-1 were among these segments. When the samples were clustered directly with F measure, those that had been prepared in the same batch showed strong co-clustering.

The germline V gene has CDR1 SGHRS and CDR2 YFSETQ. The CDR3 contains 15 residues. J was trimmed by 5 bases and V by 4 bases; bases with no gene match: 12. A word on this clonotype: Its antigen is currently unknown.

Unique-molecular-identifier-tagged TCR beta cDNA libraries were used. TCRdb redid the calling of the PCR reads with MiXCR, one entry per CDR3 protein. The data show hundreds of thousands of distinct CDR3 sequences, about 32% seen once. J is TRBJ2-7 and V is TRBV5-1; TRBD1 matches 7 bases. The sequence came from a girl between 10 and 17 years old with multiple sclerosis. Sequencing used blood. This CDR3 is CASSTQGDRGDEQYF. CDR3 DNA sequence: TGCGCCAGCAGCACCCAGGGGGACAGAGGAGACGAGCAGTACTTC.